Listed here are 8 T cell receptor beta chains from one sample, sequenced in a study of cytomegalovirus exposure and HLA in healthy donors. Here immunoSEQ multiplex PCR was the method, and the copy in TCRdb shows in-frame clones only, minus some. Of fewer than 250,000 clones detected, more than 75% appear once; the ten largest clones hold around 3%. The sequenced sample was PBMCs. The receptors were gathered from a man younger than 35 in good health and CMV-seronegative.

This clone was detected only once. The chain carries TRBV27 and TRBJ2-3; D is uncertain. V lost 5 bases to trimming and J lost 5 bases, with 11 bases between them. The CDR3 totals 13 residues. Germline V gene lookup returns CDR1 MNHEY and CDR2 SMNVEV (reference sequence). The CDR3 DNA is TGTGCCAGCAGTCATGGAGTGCAAGATACGCAGTATTTT. Residues: CASSHGVQDTQYF.

The chain carries TRBV4-3 and TRBJ2-7, with TRBD1 as a possible D gene (5 bases). Germline V CDR1 and CDR2: LGHNA, YSLEER. This CDR3 comprises 15 residues. Trimming shortened V by 0 bases and J by 4 bases, and 13 bases separated the two germline ends. The CDR3 DNA reads TGCGCCAGCAGCCAAGATATGGGGCCGAATTACGAGCAGTACTTC. Translated: CASSQDMGPNYEQYF.

A word on this clone: One end of the junction is discordant with germline, which a read error may explain. This rearrangement joins TRBV2 to TRBJ2-4; 9 positions match TRBD1. CDR3 length equals 13 residues. Germline V gives CDR1 SNHLY, CDR2 FYNNEI. The CDR3 spells CASSEAGTGLLGF. DNA of the CDR3: TGTGCCAGCAGTGAGGCCGGGACAGGGTTATTAGGCTTC.

The chain has TRBV12-5 and TRBJ2-1; 8 bases align to TRBD1. CDR3 length equals 15 residues. The V segment lost 6 bases and the J segment 4 bases; nucleotides outside the gene matches: 8. Per germline, CDR1 LGHNT and CDR2 FRNRAP. CDR3 sequence (DNA): TGTGCTAGTGGACCCGGGACAGGTCTATACAATGAGCAGTTCTTC. Translation gives CASGPGTGLYNEQFF.

The chain joins TRBV6-4 to TRBJ1-2, with TRBD1 matching 8 bases. This CDR3 region has 15 residues. V dropped 2 bases and J dropped 8; count of bases not matched to a gene: 10. CDR1 is MRHNA and CDR2 is SNTAGT in the germline V gene. CDR3 loop: CASSDAGTGYRGYTF. DNA of the CDR3: TGTGCCAGCAGTGACGCCGGGACAGGTTATCGGGGCTACACCTTC.

The gene calls are TRBV27 and TRBJ1-1, with no clear D. The germline CDR1 and CDR2 sequences are MNHEY and SMNVEV (reference sequence). The CDR3 has 14 residues. V lost 5 bases and J lost 1, with 11 bases in between. The CDR3 DNA sequence: TGTGCCAGCAGTCCGGCGGAATGGAACACTGAAGCTTTCTTT. Translation: CASSPAEWNTEAFF.

The CDR3 region has the DNA TGTGCCAGCGGCATTGCAGGGCCCCTTCGGAATTCACCCCTCCACTTT. Amino acids: CASGIAGPLRNSPLHF. The chain couples TRBV27 to TRBJ1-6; TRBD1 is a possible D gene (5 bases). Trimming pared 8 bases from V and 7 bases from J, leaving 21 bases between. CDR3 length equals 16 residues. Germline lookup yields CDR1 MNHEY and CDR2 SMNVEV (reference sequence).

CDR3 nucleotides: TGTGCCAGCAGCTTATACGGGCAGGGAAGGTACATTCAGTACTTC. Its translation is CASSLYGQGRYIQYF. The V call is TRBV7-2, the J call TRBJ2-4; D is perhaps TRBD1 (5 bases). This CDR3 is built from 15 residues. Germline values: CDR1 SGHTA, CDR2 FQGNSA. The germline V and J ends were trimmed by 2 bases and 8 bases, with 16 bases remaining between them.